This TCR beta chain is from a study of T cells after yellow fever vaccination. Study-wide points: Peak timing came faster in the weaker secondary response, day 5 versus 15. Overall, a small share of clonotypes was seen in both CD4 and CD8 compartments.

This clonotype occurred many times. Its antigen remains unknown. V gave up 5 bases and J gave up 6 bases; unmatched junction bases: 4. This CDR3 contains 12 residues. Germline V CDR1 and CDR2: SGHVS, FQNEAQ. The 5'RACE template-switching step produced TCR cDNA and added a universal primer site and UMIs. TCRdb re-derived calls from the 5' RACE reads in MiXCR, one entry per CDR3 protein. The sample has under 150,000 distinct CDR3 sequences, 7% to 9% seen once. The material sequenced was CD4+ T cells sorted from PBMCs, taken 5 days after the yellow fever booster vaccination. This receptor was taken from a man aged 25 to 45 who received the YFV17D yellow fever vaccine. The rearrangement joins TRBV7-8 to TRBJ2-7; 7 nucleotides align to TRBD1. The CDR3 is CASSPRTGEQYF. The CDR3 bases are TGTGCCAGCAGCCCCAGGACAGGCGAGCAGTACTTC.